The rows below give T cell receptor beta chains drawn from one sample of a study of blood T cell repertoires in COVID-19. TCRdb's table, derived via immunoSEQ multiplex PCR, lists solely in-frame clones and lacks some. The sample has about 220,000 clones; about four fifths are singletons. Sequenced input: peripheral blood. The receptors derive from a woman in her 30s who had recovered from COVID-19. Each CDR3 is given with its conserved first and last residue. The order of the fields is V gene, J gene, CDR3 protein.

v_call: TRBV28
j_call: TRBJ1-1
cdr3_aa: CASSLGQGATEAFF

v_call: TRBV28
j_call: TRBJ2-5
cdr3_aa: CASSPPTGGVETQYF

v_call: TRBV6-1
j_call: TRBJ1-2
cdr3_aa: CASSEARVGVEGYTF

v_call: TRBV24-1
j_call: TRBJ2-5
cdr3_aa: CATSVCRRTETQYF

v_call: TRBV9
j_call: TRBJ2-7
cdr3_aa: CASSPASGRLDEQYF

v_call: TRBV6-6
j_call: TRBJ2-7
cdr3_aa: CASRRGTSGSHQSYEQYF

v_call: TRBV4-1
j_call: TRBJ2-7
cdr3_aa: CASSQEQGYEQYF

v_call: TRBV2
j_call: TRBJ2-3
cdr3_aa: CASTQSTDTQYF

v_call: TRBV9
j_call: TRBJ1-3
cdr3_aa: CASSVDRGVGGNTIYF

v_call: TRBV10-3
j_call: TRBJ1-2
cdr3_aa: CAISFSRGTDGYTF